This TCR beta chain was profiled in a study of control samples from healthy donors and cancer patients (TCRdb year 2020). Preparation of the library involved the immunoSEQ multiplex PCR assay. The immuneACCESS repertoire file appears here via TCRdb, limited to in-frame rearrangements. These files lack a portion of the clones; in checked studies, under half of the deficit traces to unresolved V genes, and the cause of the others is not known. The sample contains approximately 110,000 clones, 90% of them found a single time. The ten top clones hold 4.4% of the sample. Via the germline V gene, CDR1 is MDHEN and CDR2 SYDVKM. V sheds 6 bases and J sheds 5 bases, leaving 11 bases between their ends. The CDR3, from cysteine to phenylalanine, totals 13 residues. Only the CDR3 DNA stays, 39 bases, in frame from base 1. On this clone: What antigen it recognizes has not been identified. One base away there is no much larger clone; base qualities are not given.

The sample was blood. The rearranged segments are TRBV28 and TRBJ2-1, with no D gene named confidently. The receptor was derived from a human donor in good health. The donor label of this sample is uncertain. The CDR3 amino acid sequence is: CASSPAFDNEQFF. The DNA sequence is given as TGTGCCAGCAGCCCCGCGTTCGACAATGAGCAGTTCTTC.